This TCR beta chain is from a study of T cells in Graves' hyperthyroidism and ophthalmopathy. Study-level information: Blood from the periphery was taken at initial diagnosis, before any treatment.

No progression to ophthalmopathy during 18 months of follow-up defined stable disease. Reasons for excluding patients were uncontrolled infection, other autoimmune disease, pregnancy or lactation. Thyroid ultrasound, orbital computed tomography, clinical symptoms, and serum thyroxine and TRAb underpinned diagnoses. TCR beta CDR3 regions were amplified from RNA transcripts. HTBI primers were used for first-round RT-PCR of the TCR CDR3. TCRdb analysed the multiplex PCR reads with MiXCR anew, one entry per CDR3 protein. The table records some 740,000 distinct CDR3 sequences, less than 15% of them present only once. The CDR3 has 15 residues. Per the germline V gene, CDR1 is LNHNV and CDR2 is YYDKDF (reference sequence). V was cut by 0 bases and J by 4 bases, with 10 bases left in between. This clonotype was detected a few times.

The chain couples TRBV15 to TRBJ1-3; no reliable D call. The sequencing sample was made of blood. This receptor was obtained from a woman between 18 and 30 years old with Graves' hyperthyroidism. The CDR3 bases are TGTGCCACCAGCAGAGATTGGAGTGCAGGAAACACCATATATTTT. Its translation: CATSRDWSAGNTIYF.